The present T cell receptor (beta chain) was sequenced within a study of cytomegalovirus exposure and HLA in healthy donors. Study in general: From HLA-typed donors, an early data release held around 85 million unique TCRs. Study-level findings and limits: What TCR beta sequences reportedly achieved was accurate prediction of HLA-A and HLA-B alleles in most subjects. Only CMV serostatus was available as immune exposure information.

60 Vbeta and 13 Jbeta primers were used in PCR. Under the authors' procedure: The authors later counted 65 million to 80 million unique TCR beta chains, 9.5 million to 11 million of them shared. Clones were read by immunoSEQ multiplex PCR, and TCRdb kept only the in-frame ones, dropping some. V, J and clone size are taken as reported in that table, and D and trimming were inferred from the DNA itself. Here the sample spans 130,000 or so clones, just under 75% being singletons. Germline loops: CDR1 MGHDK, CDR2 SYGVNS. The CDR3 spans 13 residues. The V and J ends lost 3 bases and 8 bases respectively, with 13 bases between them. Comments on this clone: Its specificity is unknown.

The sequence was obtained from a man aged 40-50 years in good health and CMV-seropositive. The sequencing sample was made of PBMCs. This chain connects TRBV25-1 to TRBJ1-1, with D possibly TRBD1 on 5 matching bases. CDR3 in DNA: TGTGCCAGCAGTGACGCGGGGGGGGGAGAAGCTTTCTTT. Translation gives CASSDAGGGEAFF.